The rows below give T cell receptor beta chains drawn from one sample of a study of T-cell reconstitution after alpha-beta-depleted transplantation in children. In TCRdb, the PCR reads were re-called with MiXCR into one record per CDR3 protein. This table holds around 300,000 distinct CDR3 sequences, 23% found once. The material was PBMCs, mostly from graft donor cells, obtained 180 days after TCRalphabeta/CD19-depleted stem cell transplant. The receptors come from a male patient younger than 18 who had a stem cell transplant for acute lymphoblastic leukemia, so the T cells may come from the graft donor. Each CDR3 is given with its conserved first and last residue. Fields, in order: D gene, J gene, V gene, clone size, CDR3 DNA, CDR3 protein. A D gene is named only where the DNA matches it firmly. Clone size appears in some rows only: once, few, many, or a class for an expanded clone.

NA	TRBJ1-1	TRBV5-5	NA	TGTGCCAGCAGCTTGGTGCCAGGGGTTAACACTGAAGCTTTCTTT	CASSLVPGVNTEAFF
NA	TRBJ1-6	TRBV5-1	NA	TGCGCCAGCAGCTTCACAGGGCGCAATTCACCCCTCCACTTT	CASSFTGRNSPLHF
NA	TRBJ2-3	TRBV18	few	TGTGCCAGCTCACCAATCGGACTCCTGAGCACAGATACGCAGTATTTT	CASSPIGLLSTDTQYF
NA	TRBJ2-7	TRBV7-3	few	TGTGCCAGCAGCCGAGGGACGCCAGCTGGCGAGCAGTACTTC	CASSRGTPAGEQYF
TRBD1	TRBJ1-5	TRBV5-1	few	TGCGCCAGCAGCTTGGGGGACAGGGGGGGCTATCAGCCCCAGCATTTT	CASSLGDRGGYQPQHF
TRBD2	TRBJ2-1	TRBV7-3	few	TGTGCCAGCAGCTTCACACCAGCTAGCGGGAATGAGCAGTTCTTC	CASSFTPASGNEQFF
NA	TRBJ2-1	TRBV6-5	NA	TGTGCCAGCAGTTACTCGAAACTAGCCGCCTTCTCCTACAATGAGCAGTTCTTC	CASSYSKLAAFSYNEQFF
NA	TRBJ2-1	TRBV3-1	NA	TGTGCCAGCAGCGACTCTATCTCCTACAATGAGCAGTTCTTC	CASSDSISYNEQFF
TRBD2	TRBJ2-7	TRBV6-5	NA	TGTGCCAGCAGTTACGGACTAGCGGTCTACGAGCAGTACTTC	CASSYGLAVYEQYF
TRBD2	TRBJ2-1	TRBV6-7	NA	TGTGCCAGCAGTTACTCGAGTCGGGAGGTCTCCTACAATGAGCAGTTCTTC	CASSYSSREVSYNEQFF
TRBD1	TRBJ2-1	TRBV18	NA	TGTGCCAGCTCACCATTCCTGACAGGGGGCGGATCAGGTGAGCAGTTCTTC	CASSPFLTGGGSGEQFF
TRBD2	TRBJ2-5	TRBV4-2	NA	TGTGCCAGCAGCCCGTCTAGAGGGGTAGCGGGAAGGGGGTTGCAAGAGACCCAGTACTTC	CASSPSRGVAGRGLQETQYF
TRBD2	TRBJ2-7	TRBV20-1	NA	TGCAGTGCTAGTGTATCTAGCGGTAATACCTACGAGCAGTACTTC	CSASVSSGNTYEQYF
NA	TRBJ2-7	TRBV5-1	NA	TGCGCCAGCAGCAAAGGGACTCCCGGTGACGAGCAGTACTTC	CASSKGTPGDEQYF
TRBD2	TRBJ2-3	TRBV11-2	NA	TGTGCCAGCAACCCACGAGCGGGAGGGCCTAGAGATACGCAGTATTTT	CASNPRAGGPRDTQYF
NA	TRBJ2-7	TRBV20-1	few	TGCAGTGCTGGCTCTTACAGGGATTTCTACGAGCAGTACTTC	CSAGSYRDFYEQYF
NA	TRBJ2-1	TRBV5-1	few	TGCGCCAGCAGCTTGGCGGGAGACTACAATGAGCAGTTCTTC	CASSLAGDYNEQFF
TRBD1	TRBJ2-7	TRBV5-1	NA	TGCGCCAGCAGCTTGGCCGGGGGACAGGGGGGATGGTTTTCCTACGAGCAGTACTTC	CASSLAGGQGGWFSYEQYF
NA	TRBJ1-1	TRBV20-1	NA	TGCAGTGCTCCGGGATATGTTTTGGGCACTGAAGCTTTCTTT	CSAPGYVLGTEAFF
NA	TRBJ2-7	TRBV4-2	few	TGTGCCAGCAGCCCCTCGGCGGGAAGGAGCAACGAGCAGTACTTC	CASSPSAGRSNEQYF
NA	TRBJ2-3	TRBV5-1	NA	TGCGCCAGCAGCTTGTCTGGACGGGGGGCCGATACGCAGTATTTT	CASSLSGRGADTQYF
NA	TRBJ2-4	TRBV7-9	NA	TGTGCCAGCAGCTCGGTAGCGGTAGCCAAAAACATTCAGTACTTC	CASSSVAVAKNIQYF
NA	TRBJ2-2	TRBV7-3	few	TGTGCCAGCAGCTTAGAGCGCACCGGGGAGCTGTTTTTT	CASSLERTGELFF
TRBD2	TRBJ2-3	TRBV7-9	NA	TGTGCCAGCAGCAACGGACTAGCGGGGGGCGGCGATACGCAGTATTTT	CASSNGLAGGGDTQYF
NA	TRBJ1-3	TRBV25-1	few	TGTGCCAGCCGCCTTTCCGGGACGGGCTCTGGAAACACCATATATTTT	CASRLSGTGSGNTIYF
NA	TRBJ1-6	TRBV7-9	NA	TGTGCCAGCAGCACCTCGACGGATAATTCACCCCTCCACTTT	CASSTSTDNSPLHF
NA	TRBJ1-5	TRBV12-3/TRBV12-4	NA	TGTGCCAGCAGTAAACCGTCAGGACATAGCAATCAGCCCCAGCATTTT	CASSKPSGHSNQPQHF
TRBD2	TRBJ2-7	TRBV7-6	few	TGTGCCAGCAGCTTAAATTTAGCGGGAACCTACGAGCAGTACTTC	CASSLNLAGTYEQYF
NA	TRBJ2-7	TRBV18	few	TGTGCCAGCTCACCACCGGCGGTCAGCTCCTACGAGCAGTACTTC	CASSPPAVSSYEQYF
TRBD1	TRBJ1-5	TRBV12-5	NA	TGTGCTAGTGGTTTGGTGAGAGCAGGGGGTATGAGCAATCAGCCCCAGCATTTT	CASGLVRAGGMSNQPQHF
NA	TRBJ2-1	TRBV5-1	few	TGCGCCAGCAGCTTAGCCCCAATAAGGGATGAGCAGTTCTTC	CASSLAPIRDEQFF
NA	TRBJ2-1	TRBV3-1	NA	TGTGCCAGCAGCCAAGATATGGGACGGAGCTCCTACAATGAGCAGTTCTTC	CASSQDMGRSSYNEQFF
NA	TRBJ2-2	TRBV6-5	NA	TGTGCCAGCAGTTACTTTGGGGTTATGGCCGACACCGGGGAGCTGTTTTTT	CASSYFGVMADTGELFF
NA	TRBJ2-3	TRBV5-6	NA	TGTGCCAGCAGCTTTTCACCTGGATGGGGTACAGATACGCAGTATTTT	CASSFSPGWGTDTQYF
NA	TRBJ1-4	TRBV27	few	TGTGCCAGCAGCTTTGCACAGCTAGTTAATGAAAAACTGTTTTTT	CASSFAQLVNEKLFF
NA	TRBJ2-5	TRBV28	NA	TGTGCCAGCAGTTTATGGCGGGCGGGGACCCAGTACTTC	CASSLWRAGTQYF
NA	TRBJ2-3	TRBV9	many	TGTGCCAGCAGCGTAGCCCCGGGGCGGGAAGCAGATACGCAGTATTTT	CASSVAPGREADTQYF
NA	TRBJ2-2	TRBV6-1	NA	TGTGCCGGCCGCGAGGGGGGGATATACACCGGGGAGCTGTTTTTT	CAGREGGIYTGELFF
NA	TRBJ2-5	TRBV9	few	TGTGCCAGCAACTCAGGGGCCGAGGAGACCCAGTACTTC	CASNSGAEETQYF
TRBD2	TRBJ2-5	TRBV7-3	NA	TGTGCCAGCAGTCGGAGCGGGAGGGCTGCGGAGACCCAGTACTTC	CASSRSGRAAETQYF
TRBD2	TRBJ2-2	TRBV25-1	few	TGTGCCAGCAGTGAAGGTCAGGGAGGGGACGCCGGGGAGCTGTTTTTT	CASSEGQGGDAGELFF
NA	TRBJ2-2	TRBV3-1	NA	TGTGCCAGCAGCCCGTTAACGGGGCGGGGCGGGGAGCTGTTTTTT	CASSPLTGRGGELFF
TRBD2	TRBJ2-7	TRBV19	NA	TGTGCCAGTAAATCCGGACTAGCGGGAGGCTACGAGCAGTACTTC	CASKSGLAGGYEQYF
NA	TRBJ2-7	TRBV7-8	NA	TGTGCCAGCAGCTTAAGGACGACGCACGAGCAGTACTTC	CASSLRTTHEQYF
TRBD2	TRBJ2-1	TRBV7-9	few	TGTGCCAGCAGCTTCGTCCTAGCGGTCTACAATGAGCAGTTCTTC	CASSFVLAVYNEQFF
NA	TRBJ2-6	TRBV11-2	few	TGTGCCAGCAGCTTGGGGCGGGGCTCTGGGGCCAACGTCCTGACTTTC	CASSLGRGSGANVLTF
NA	TRBJ1-4	TRBV3-1	NA	TGTGCCAGCAGCCAAGTTGTAGAAAAACTGTTTTTT	CASSQVVEKLFF
NA	TRBJ2-2	TRBV6-1	many	TGTGCCAGCAGGGTGAGAAGGACCGGGGAGCTGTTTTTT	CASRVRRTGELFF
NA	TRBJ1-5	TRBV28	NA	TGTGCCAGCAGTCCCGACGGGGGTAGCAATCAGCCCCAGCATTTT	CASSPDGGSNQPQHF
NA	TRBJ2-1	TRBV12-3/TRBV12-4	many	TGTGCCAGCAGTTTGCCCAGCGCCTACAATGAGCAGTTCTTC	CASSLPSAYNEQFF